This T cell receptor (beta chain) was found in a study of cytomegalovirus exposure and HLA in healthy donors. The germline gives CDR1 MNHEY, CDR2 SVGAGI. V was clipped by 2 bases and J by 7 bases; unmatched bases: 8. This CDR3 spans 16 amino acids. Points on this clone: What it binds is unknown.

PCR employed 60 Vbeta and 13 Jbeta primers. Profiling relied on immunoSEQ multiplex PCR, and the TCRdb table lists in-frame clones only, not all of them. This sample lists 96,000 or so clones; its ten largest clones have about 6%. Points from the study as a whole: For most TCR beta V segments, an earlier analysis put the productive rate at about 87% or about 30% of the time. Later analysis identified a missense DCLRE1C variant that was linked to TCR beta V- and J-gene trimming. Sequencing likely generated an artifact that appeared as a cluster of highly shared sequence variants.

The sequenced sample consisted of PBMCs. The chain uses TRBV6-5 and TRBJ1-4; 9 bases align to TRBD1. The clonotype originates from a girl between 10 and 17 years old in good health and CMV-seropositive. The CDR3 reads CASSYTTGGAGEKLFF. The DNA of the CDR3 is TGTGCCAGCAGTTACACAACAGGGGGCGCCGGTGAAAAACTGTTTTTT.